These 26 T cell receptor beta chains share one sample of origin, sequenced in a study of vaccination effects on CD4 cells after COVID-19. CD4+ T cells were isolated after around 10 days of culture. No antigen has been identified for these receptors. Produced via immunoSEQ multiplex PCR; TCRdb's table is partial and in-frame only. Altogether around 30,000 clones are present, approximately 63% being singletons, with the ten largest covering roughly 3.8%. The source material was CD4+ T cells from PBMCs cultured without peptide, sampled before COVID-19 vaccination. The receptors shown here come from a human donor who received a COVID-19 vaccine.

The rearrangement links TRBV29-1 to TRBJ2-7, with 9 bases aligning to TRBD2. Germline CDR1 reads SQVTM; CDR2 reads ANQGSEA. Trimming cost V 4 bases and J 0 bases; bases outside gene matches: 1. The CDR3 runs to 13 residues. Here the CDR3 DNA reads TGCAGCGTTGGCGGGAGGGCCTCCTACGAGCAGTACTTC. Its translation: CSVGGRASYEQYF.

This rearrangement joins TRBV5-1 to TRBJ2-5; 8 bases line up with TRBD2. The CDR3 has 16 amino acids. V lost 0 bases to trimming and J lost 5 bases; unmatched junction nucleotides: 9. Germline assignment: CDR1 SGHRS and CDR2 YFSETQ. CDR3 sequence (DNA): TGCGCCAGCAGCTTGGTCGGTAGCGGGATAGTTGAGACCCAGTACTTC. The encoded protein is CASSLVGSGIVETQYF.

The chain links TRBV29-1 to TRBJ2-7, with TRBD1 matching over 7 bases. The CDR3 spans 12 residues. J was trimmed by 7 bases and V by 6 bases; bases with no gene match: 9. The germline gives CDR1 SQVTM, CDR2 ANQGSEA. Here the CDR3 reads CSVGKTGIEQYF. The CDR3 DNA sequence: TGCAGCGTCGGGAAGACAGGGATTGAGCAGTACTTC.

This clone appeared a few times. DNA of the CDR3: TGTGCCAGCAGCTCAGCCTACGAGCAGTACTTC. Protein product: CASSSAYEQYF. The genes are TRBV7-9 and TRBJ2-7; D gene unclear. Germline lookup yields CDR1 SEHNR and CDR2 FQNEAQ (reference sequence). V lost 4 bases to trimming and J lost 2 bases, with 3 bases between them. The CDR3 has 11 amino acids.

The rearrangement joins TRBV6-1 to TRBJ1-5; perhaps TRBD1 as D (6 bases). V was cut by 0 bases and J by 3 bases, with 9 bases left in between. Looked up from germline, CDR1 is MNHNS and CDR2 is SASEGT. There are 15 residues in the CDR3. The CDR3 DNA reads as TGTGCCAGCAGTGAAGCGACAGGACACAATCAGCCCCAGCATTTT. This gives the protein CASSEATGHNQPQHF.

V usage is TRBV5-1 and J usage is TRBJ2-3, with 7 bases lining up with TRBD1. Germline CDR1 and CDR2: SGHRS and YFSETQ. The CDR3 runs to 14 residues. Trimming cost V 4 bases and J 3 bases; bases outside gene matches: 5. The CDR3 region is CASSRGGQTDTQYF. The CDR3 DNA reads as TGCGCCAGCAGCCGAGGGGGACAGACAGATACGCAGTATTTT.

The chain combines TRBV30 with TRBJ1-6, with D hard to call. Germline CDR1 GTSNPN, CDR2 SVGIG (reference sequence). V was pared by 0 bases and J by 6 bases, with 9 bases between. This CDR3 is built from 14 residues. The CDR3 region is CAWSVRRGNSPLHF. The DNA of the CDR3 is TGTGCCTGGAGTGTAAGACGGGGTAATTCACCCCTCCACTTT. The full variable domain, in which reference TRBV30 and TRBJ1-6 provide the parts outside the CDR3, is SQTIHQWPATLVQPVGSPLSLECTVEGTSNPNLYWYRQAAGRGLQLLFYSVGIGQISSEVPQNLSASRPQDRQFILSSKKLLLSDSGFYLCAWSVRRGNSPLHFGNGTRLTVT.

The chain carries TRBV19 and TRBJ1-1, with D hard to call. Trimming removed 7 bases from V and 0 bases from J, with 9 bases in between. From germline, CDR1 is LNHDA and CDR2 SQIVND (reference sequence). This CDR3 has 13 residues. The CDR3 here is CASKALMNTEAFF. CDR3 bases: TGTGCCAGTAAGGCCCTCATGAACACTGAAGCTTTCTTT.

The chain has TRBV6-5 and TRBJ2-3; D gene ambiguous. V was trimmed by 4 bases and J by 6 bases, leaving 5 bases between them. The CDR3 has 11 residues. Looked up from germline, CDR1 is MNHEY and CDR2 is SVGAGI. Here the CDR3 reads CASSLSDTQYF. The CDR3 DNA follows: TGTGCCAGCAGTTTAAGCGATACGCAGTATTTT.

CDR3 sequence reads: CSVQTGGGYEQYF. CDR3 coding DNA: TGCAGCGTGCAGACAGGGGGTGGCTACGAGCAGTACTTC. The rearrangement joins TRBV29-1 to TRBJ2-7; 9 nucleotides agree with TRBD1. This CDR3 comprises 13 residues. Germline V gene lookup returns CDR1 SQVTM and CDR2 ANQGSEA. V was clipped by 6 bases and J by 3 bases; unmatched bases: 6.

This chain uses TRBV18 with TRBJ1-6, with 7 bases aligning to TRBD1. The V and J ends lost 4 bases and 10 bases, in that order; junction bases with no gene match: 7. Germline CDR1 and CDR2: KGHSH and LQKENI. The CDR3 runs to 14 residues. The CDR3 is CASSRDRERSPLHF. DNA for the CDR3: TGTGCCAGCTCACGAGACAGGGAACGATCACCCCTCCACTTT.

The CDR3 nucleotides read TGTGCCAGCAGCCAAGTCGAGGGAGGGACAGATACGCAGTATTTT. Residues: CASSQVEGGTDTQYF. The chain is built from TRBV4-2 and TRBJ2-3, with 7 bases matching TRBD2. The CDR3 is 15 residues long. CDR1 and CDR2 from the germline V gene are LGHNA and YNFKEQ. V was clipped by 1 base and J by 3 bases; unmatched bases: 4.

The chain employs TRBV7-8 and TRBJ1-2; tentative D call: TRBD1 (6 bases). V was shortened by 1 base and J by 6 bases, with 12 bases between the two germline ends. Germline V gives CDR1 SGHVS, CDR2 FQNEAQ. This CDR3 is 14 amino acids long. This CDR3 reads CASSLDRDTHGYTF. DNA of the CDR3: TGTGCCAGCAGCTTAGACAGGGATACCCATGGCTACACCTTC. The full variable domain, its missing parts supplied by reference TRBV7-8 and TRBJ1-2, is GAGVSQSPRYKVAKRGQDVALRCDPISGHVSLFWYQQALGQGPEFLTYFQNEAQLDKSGLPSDRFFAERPEGSVSTLKIQRTQQEDSAVYLCASSLDRDTHGYTFGSGTRLTVV.

The gene calls are TRBV4-1 and TRBJ2-3; D perhaps matches TRBD1 (5 bases). The germline CDR1 and CDR2 sequences are MGHRA and YSYEKL. This CDR3 is 17 amino acids long. Trimming removed 2 bases at V and 7 bases at J, with 22 bases between. CDR3 in amino acids: CASSQWVARDRLNTQYF. For the CDR3, the DNA is TGCGCCAGCAGCCAATGGGTTGCCAGGGATCGCTTGAATACGCAGTATTTT.

The chain employs TRBV4-1 and TRBJ1-6; no clear D gene. The V gene lost 1 base and the J gene lost 9 bases, with 7 bases spanning the gap. This CDR3 is 13 amino acids long. CDR1 is MGHRA, CDR2 YSYEKL, per germline. The CDR3 coding sequence is TGCGCCAGCAGCCAAGTTGTAACTTCACCCCTCCACTTT. This gives the protein CASSQVVTSPLHF.

CDR3 nucleotide sequence: TGTGCCAGCAGTGAAGGACTTCCCTACGAGCAGTACTTC. Translation gives CASSEGLPYEQYF. This chain joins TRBV6-1 and TRBJ2-7; D unresolved. Trimming took 1 base from V and 2 from J, leaving 6 bases between them. Germline CDR1 MNHNS, CDR2 SASEGT. CDR3 length: 13 residues.

V and J are TRBV3-1 (or the pseudogene TRBV3-2) and TRBJ2-5; possible D gene TRBD2, 5 bases. This CDR3 has 14 residues. V was trimmed by 4 bases and J by 5 bases, leaving 14 bases between them. Germline V gives CDR1 LGHDT, CDR2 YNNKEL (reference sequence). The CDR3 here is CASSPSGSGETQYF. The CDR3 nucleotides are TGTGCCAGCAGCCCAAGTGGTTCGGGGGAGACCCAGTACTTC.

The chain recombines TRBV12-1 with TRBJ2-5; TRBD2 reflects the table's D call only, with no check against the DNA. TRBV12-1 is termed a pseudogene. This CDR3 has 16 residues. The CDR3 bases are TGTGCCAGCAGCTTTCGGCTACTAGCGGGGTTGGAGACCCAGTACTTC. Its translation: CASSFRLLAGLETQYF.

The chain combines TRBV25-1 with TRBJ1-3, with D unresolved. CDR3 size: 13 residues. Trimming removed 5 bases at V and 1 base at J, with 6 bases between. Germline assignment: CDR1 MGHDK and CDR2 SYGVNS. The CDR3 loop reads CASSQPSGNTIYF. The CDR3 DNA reads as TGTGCCAGCAGTCAACCATCTGGAAACACCATATATTTT.

The chain combines TRBV7-9 with TRBJ2-7; D gene unclear. CDR1 is SEHNR, CDR2 FQNEAQ, per germline (reference sequence). Trimming removed 3 bases from V and 2 bases from J, with 2 bases in between. CDR3 length: 11 amino acids. CDR3 DNA sequence: TGTGCCAGCAGCTTGACCTACGAGCAGTACTTC. Protein sequence: CASSLTYEQYF.

The chain employs TRBV5-6 and TRBJ2-7; D is undetermined. Germline V gives CDR1 SGHDT, CDR2 YYEEEE. The CDR3 extends over 11 amino acids. V lost 2 bases and J lost 5, with 5 bases in between. As DNA, the CDR3 is TGTGCCAGCAGCTTTAGGGACGAGCAGTACTTC. This codes for CASSFRDEQYF.

The rearrangement uses TRBV6-4 and TRBJ2-2, with D maybe TRBD1 (5 bases). The CDR3 is 14 residues long. From germline, CDR1 is MRHNA and CDR2 SNTAGT. The V and J ends lost 0 bases and 3 bases respectively, with 5 bases between them. CDR3 in amino acids: CASSDSGDTGELFF. The CDR3 DNA is TGTGCCAGCAGTGACTCAGGGGACACCGGGGAGCTGTTTTTT.

V usage is TRBV6-2 or TRBV6-3 and J usage is TRBJ2-5; TRBD2 aligns across 11 bases. From germline, CDR1 is MNHEY and CDR2 SVGEGT. J was trimmed by 5 bases and V by 4 bases; bases with no gene match: 9. This CDR3 has 16 residues. The CDR3 DNA is TGTGCCAGCAGTTCCGGGGGTAGCGGGGGGGCGGAGACCCAGTACTTC. Its protein product is CASSSGGSGGAETQYF.

The V and J genes are TRBV6-5 and TRBJ1-5; D not certain. The CDR3 is made up of 13 amino acids. Germline assignment: CDR1 MNHEY and CDR2 SVGAGI. V shed 5 bases and J shed 0 bases, with 5 bases lying between them. The CDR3, as DNA: TGTGCCAGCAGTCTACTTAGCAATCAGCCCCAGCATTTT. It encodes CASSLLSNQPQHF.

This chain uses TRBV29-1 with TRBJ2-1; 7 bases align to TRBD1. Germline loops: CDR1 SQVTM, CDR2 ANQGSEA. The CDR3 contains 14 residues. Trimming removed 3 bases from V and 6 bases from J; junction bases left unmatched: 8. The CDR3 DNA reads as TGCAGCGTTGACGGGACAGATCTGGCCAATGAGCAGTTCTTC. Translating it yields CSVDGTDLANEQFF.

The chain combines TRBV3-1 (or the pseudogene TRBV3-2) with TRBJ2-1, with 12 bases matching TRBD2. Trimming took 3 bases from V and 6 from J; bases not matched to a gene: 9. The CDR3 loop spans 17 amino acids. CDR1 is LGHDT, CDR2 YNNKEL, per germline (reference sequence). CDR3 protein: CASSQRPSGRAINEQFF. In DNA, the CDR3 is TGTGCCAGCAGCCAGCGACCTAGCGGGAGGGCTATCAATGAGCAGTTCTTC.